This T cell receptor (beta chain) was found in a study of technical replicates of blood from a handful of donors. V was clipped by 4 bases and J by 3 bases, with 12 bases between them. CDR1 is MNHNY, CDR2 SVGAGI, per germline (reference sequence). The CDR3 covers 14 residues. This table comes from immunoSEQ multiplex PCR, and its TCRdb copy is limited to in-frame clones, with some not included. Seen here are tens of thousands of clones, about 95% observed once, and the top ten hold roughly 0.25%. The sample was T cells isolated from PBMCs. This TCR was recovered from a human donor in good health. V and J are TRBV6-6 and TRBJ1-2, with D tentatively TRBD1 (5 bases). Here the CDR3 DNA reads TGTGCCAGCAGTTCATCAGGGCTGTACTATGGCTACACCTTC. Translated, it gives CASSSSGLYYGYTF.